This TCR beta chain came from a study of regulatory T cells in long-lasting Graves disease. Findings and limits, study-wide: Persistent Graves' disease cases displayed lower TCR diversity than newly diagnosed ones. Patients with persistent disease showed a bias toward TRBV28, TRBJ1-2 and TRBJ2-5.

Through Arm-PCR of CDR3 regions and iRepertoire HTBI primers, TCR beta libraries were built. TCRdb independently ran MiXCR on the multiplex PCR reads; one entry per CDR3 protein. The profile shows about 430,000 distinct CDR3 sequences, 15% of them singletons. The sample's time point: newly diagnosed GD, antithyroid drugs for less than 3 months. There was RNA extracted from PBMCs, and the TCR library was made from it. Many counts were recorded for this clonotype. Its antigen is not known. The CDR3 is 13 residues long. The germline V and J ends were trimmed by 1 base and 2 bases, with 9 bases remaining between them. CDR1 is SQVTM and CDR2 is ANQGSEA in the germline V gene. These data are also associated with another study on T cells in Graves' hyperthyroidism and ophthalmopathy. From that report: Blood also held most thyroid clonotypes expanded beyond 0.001.

The TCR originated in a middle-aged woman with Graves disease. This sequence joins TRBV29-1 and TRBJ2-7, with D possibly matching TRBD2 (6 bases). The source was peripheral blood mononuclear cells (PBMCs), collected at new diagnosis, from a patient treated with antithyroid drugs. DNA for the CDR3: TGCAGCGTTGAAGCGGAGGGGCCCTACGAGCAGTACTTC. Translated, it gives CSVEAEGPYEQYF.